The text below deals with one TCR beta chain. The antigen is undetermined. Profiled with immunoSEQ multiplex PCR; TCRdb holds only in-frame clones, not every one. The sample carries 12,000 or so clones, just under 80% recorded once. There was relapse after autologous stem cell transplantation in every patient, and there was variation in brentuximab vedotin exposure. Per the germline V gene, CDR1 is SGDLS and CDR2 is YYNGEE. With V trimmed by 0 bases and J by 0 bases, 21 bases remained unmatched. This CDR3 is built from 22 residues. This record comes from a study of PD-1 blockade in classical Hodgkin lymphoma. General study points: Complete responders started with a diversity level that resembled newly diagnosed patients at baseline.

Sequenced here: peripheral blood mononuclear cells (PBMCs), sampled at baseline. The genes are TRBV9 and TRBJ1-3; 7 bases agree with TRBD1. The source is a human donor with classical Hodgkin lymphoma. CDR3 sequence (DNA): TGTGCCAGCAGCGTAGCCGGCCCCGTTCTTAGACAGGGTCGAGACTCTGGAAACACCATATATTTT. This translates into CASSVAGPVLRQGRDSGNTIYF.